Listed below are T cell receptor beta chains from one sample, sequenced in a study of response to subunit inactivated influenza vaccine. TCRdb ran MiXCR on the RT-PCR reads and lists one entry per CDR3 protein. The sample has about 570,000 distinct CDR3 sequences; 11% are singletons. These records were also assigned to another study, of T cells expressing NK-cell markers.

This specimen was PBMCs from blood, taken on the day of vaccination. Receptors were obtained from a man over 45 who received an inactivated influenza vaccine. Both conserved end residues are part of each CDR3. The D gene is left open where the match is weak. Only some rows state a clone size, as once, few, many or a class for expanded clones.

j_call v_call clone_size d_call cdr3_nt cdr3_aa
TRBJ1-4 TRBV20-1 few TRBD1 TGCAGTGCTTCTCCGGGACAGGGTCGAGAAAAACTGTTTTTT CSASPGQGREKLFF
TRBJ2-4 TRBV6-2/TRBV6-3 few TRBD2 TGTGCCAGCAGTTATTGGTCTAGCGGGAGTTCCAAAAACATTCAGTACTTC CASSYWSSGSSKNIQYF
TRBJ2-3 TRBV9 . . TGTGCCAGCAGCGTAGCCGTTAGCGTGGATACGCAGTATTTT CASSVAVSVDTQYF
TRBJ2-5 TRBV7-9 few . TGTGCCAGCAGCTTAGGGCCGGGACTCCAAGAGACCCAGTACTTC CASSLGPGLQETQYF
TRBJ2-2 TRBV7-2 . . TGTGCCAGCAGCCAAAGCTCCACAAGCACCGGGGAGCTGTTTTTT CASSQSSTSTGELFF
TRBJ2-1 TRBV7-9 many . TGTGCCAGCAGCTCACAAGCTAGCTCCTACAATGAGCAGTTCTTC CASSSQASSYNEQFF
TRBJ1-2 TRBV6-2/TRBV6-3 few . TGTGCCAGCACCCAGGCAGGGGCCTCTGGCTACACCTTC CASTQAGASGYTF
TRBJ2-7 TRBV4-1 . TRBD2 TGCGCCAGCAGCCAAGACCCCGGGGGGGCCGACTACGAGCAGTACTTC CASSQDPGGADYEQYF
TRBJ2-7 TRBV28 once . TGTGCCAGCAGTCTCACCCTCGGCAGTTACTGGCAGTACTTC CASSLTLGSYWQYF
TRBJ2-5 TRBV10-3 few TRBD2 TGTGCCATCAGCCATGGACTAGCGGGAGGGGGCAGCCAAGAGACCCAGTACTTC CAISHGLAGGGSQETQYF
TRBJ2-3 TRBV4-3 . . TGCGCCAGCAGCCCGACCGGGACCTTAGATACGCAGTATTTT CASSPTGTLDTQYF
TRBJ2-7 TRBV7-2 . . TGTGCCAGCAGCTTAGGGGTCGGCAGTTCTGGAGAGCAGTACTTC CASSLGVGSSGEQYF
TRBJ1-3 TRBV12-3/TRBV12-4 . . TGTGCCAGCAGCGGACAGATCTCTGGAAACACCATATATTTT CASSGQISGNTIYF
TRBJ2-1 TRBV3-1 . TRBD2 TGTGCCAGCAGCGCACCGGGACTAGCGTCGAATGAGCAGTTCTTC CASSAPGLASNEQFF
TRBJ1-4 TRBV7-2 few TRBD1 TGTGCCACCTCGGGACAGACTAATGAAAAACTGTTTTTT CATSGQTNEKLFF
TRBJ1-1 TRBV6-1 . . TGTGCCAGCAGCCAGACACGTATGAACACTGAAGCTTTCTTT CASSQTRMNTEAFF
TRBJ1-2 TRBV12-3/TRBV12-4 . . TGTGCCAGCAGTCCGGGGGGTCAGGAGCGCCTTAACTATGGCTACACCTTC CASSPGGQERLNYGYTF
TRBJ2-5 TRBV5-1 many . TGCGCCAGCAGCTTAACGGGAGCGTGGAGAGAGACCCAGTACTTC CASSLTGAWRETQYF
TRBJ2-1 TRBV4-2 . . TGTGCCAGCAGAAATATCGGGGCCAACTACAATGAGCAGTTCTTC CASRNIGANYNEQFF
TRBJ1-3 TRBV12-3/TRBV12-4 few . TGTGCCAGCAGTCAACAGGGAGTTTGGAACACCATATATTTT CASSQQGVWNTIYF
TRBJ1-2 TRBV6-6 few . TGTGCCAGCAAGGGGACGGAAAATTATGGCTACACCTTC CASKGTENYGYTF
TRBJ2-7 TRBV19 few TRBD1 TGTGCCAGTAGTATCGGGACAGGGATGGCCTACGAGCAGTACTTC CASSIGTGMAYEQYF
TRBJ2-1 TRBV7-9 . . TGTGCCAGCAGCTTATTATGGGAAGGCGATGAGCAGTTCTTC CASSLLWEGDEQFF
TRBJ2-7 TRBV5-5 few TRBD1 TGTGCCAGCAGCTCCGGGACAGACTACGAGCAGTACTTC CASSSGTDYEQYF
TRBJ2-5 TRBV7-9 . TRBD1 TGTGCCAGCAGCTCGGGACAGCCCCTTGGGACCCAGTACTTC CASSSGQPLGTQYF
TRBJ1-2 TRBV12-3/TRBV12-4 . . TGTGCCAGAAGCCCCCGTATTCCAGGTCGTGGCTACACCTTC CARSPRIPGRGYTF
TRBJ2-3 TRBV7-2 few . TGTGCCAGCAGGCGGGGACAAAACCTAGATACGCAGTATTTT CASRRGQNLDTQYF
TRBJ1-1 TRBV6-5 . . TGTGCCAGCAGTTACTCGGACAGTGGAAACACTGAAGCTTTCTTT CASSYSDSGNTEAFF
TRBJ1-4 TRBV11-1 few . TGTGCCAGCAGCTCGGAGGGTACGACTAATGAAAAACTGTTTTTT CASSSEGTTNEKLFF
TRBJ2-1 TRBV12-3/TRBV12-4 few . TGTGCCAGCAGTTTTCCGCCAGGGAACAATGAGCAGTTCTTC CASSFPPGNNEQFF
TRBJ2-5 TRBV6-6 few TRBD2 TGTGCCAGCAGAATAGCGGGGAAAGAGACCCAGTACTTC CASRIAGKETQYF
TRBJ2-5 TRBV27 many . TGTGCCAGCAGTTCCCAGGGCTACCAAGAGACCCAGTACTTC CASSSQGYQETQYF
TRBJ2-2 TRBV6-2/TRBV6-3 few . TGTGCCAGCACCAAGGGGGGCGCCGGCACCGGGGAGCTGTTTTTT CASTKGGAGTGELFF
TRBJ2-1 TRBV29-1 many . TGCAGCGCTGAGTCCCCTATAGGGCAGCGAGATGAGCAGTTCTTC CSAESPIGQRDEQFF
TRBJ2-3 TRBV7-2 many TRBD2 TGTGCCAGCAGCACTAGCGGGGGGGCCTTTTCGGATACGCAGTATTTT CASSTSGGAFSDTQYF
TRBJ2-6 TRBV6-2/TRBV6-3 . TRBD1 TGTGCCAGCAGCCAGGACAGGGGCTCCTCTGGGGCCAACGTCCTGACTTTC CASSQDRGSSGANVLTF
TRBJ2-3 TRBV20-1 . TRBD2 TGCAGTGCTTCCCAGGTGGGAGCGGGAAGAGATACGCAGTATTTT CSASQVGAGRDTQYF
TRBJ2-5 TRBV28 many . TGTGCCAGCAAAATGGCCCAAGAGACCCAGTACTTC CASKMAQETQYF
TRBJ2-5 TRBV29-1 . TRBD2 TGCAGCGTCCTGGGTGAGGGAGGGGAGACCCAGTACTTC CSVLGEGGETQYF